The 10 T cell receptor beta chains presented below share a single source sample, sequenced in a study of T cell responses to AZD1222 COVID-19 vaccine. Assay used: immunoSEQ multiplex PCR; TCRdb lists only in-frame clones, some missing. The sample has 150,000 to 200,000 clones; 85% to 95% are singletons. Sequenced here: peripheral blood, sampled on day 0 of AZD1222 vaccination. The origin of the receptors is an adult in good health.

The chain couples TRBV30 to TRBJ1-3; TRBD1 aligns across 7 bases. Unmatched junction bases numbered 1, after V lost 2 bases and J lost 0 bases. Germline values: CDR1 GTSNPN, CDR2 SVGIG (reference sequence). The CDR3 extends over 14 amino acids. CDR3 region: CAWSRDSSGNTIYF. The CDR3 nucleotides read TGTGCCTGGAGTAGGGACAGCTCTGGAAACACCATATATTTT.

The rearrangement links TRBV2 to TRBJ1-1; D is ambiguous. The CDR3 covers 15 residues. Germline V gene sequence: CDR1 SNHLY, CDR2 FYNNEI. V lost 6 bases, J lost 4 bases, and 18 bases lay in between. The CDR3 reads CASRDLVSVGTEAFF. CDR3 DNA sequence: TGTGCCAGCAGAGACCTTGTCTCTGTGGGCACTGAAGCTTTCTTT. Variable domain in full (rest from reference TRBV2 and TRBJ1-1): EPEVTQTPSHQVTQMGQEVILRCVPISNHLYFYWYRQILGQKVEFLVSFYNNEISEKSEIFDDQFSVERPDGSNFTLKIRSTKLEDSAMYFCASRDLVSVGTEAFFGQGTRLTVV.

The gene calls are TRBV4-1 and TRBJ1-4, with 7 bases aligning to TRBD1. After removal of 0 bases from V and 4 bases from J, the junction contained 11 bases not matched to a gene. This CDR3 is built from 18 residues. Germline V CDR1 and CDR2: MGHRA, YSYEKL. CDR3 coding DNA: TGCGCCAGCAGCCAAGAGATCCAAGGGGGCAGACTTAATGAAAAACTGTTTTTT. Protein product: CASSQEIQGGRLNEKLFF.

The chain joins TRBV11-2 to TRBJ2-7, with 7 bases matching TRBD2. CDR1 SGHAT and CDR2 FQNNGV come from the germline V gene. The CDR3 runs 15 residues. The ends lost 5 bases at V and 3 bases at J; junction bases unmatched: 10. Here the CDR3 reads CASSPTSGNNYEQYF. DNA for the CDR3: TGTGCCAGCAGCCCCACCAGCGGGAACAACTACGAGCAGTACTTC.

This clone was picked up one time. V gene TRBV11-1 combines with J gene TRBJ2-2, with TRBD1 matching over 9 bases. V shed 4 bases and J 6 bases; nucleotides not matched to a gene: 6. Germline V gene data show CDR1 as SGHAT and CDR2 as FQDESV (reference sequence). This CDR3 comprises 15 residues. In DNA form, the CDR3 reads TGTGCCAGCAGCTACCGGACAGGGGAGGCCGGGGAGCTGTTTTTT. Protein: CASSYRTGEAGELFF.

This chain uses TRBV12-3 or TRBV12-4 with TRBJ2-1, with D hard to call. Trimming took off 1 base at V and 6 bases at J, with 7 bases between the two ends. The CDR3 runs 13 residues. The CDR3 DNA follows: TGTGCCAGCAGTTTAGGACATGTCAATGAGCAGTTCTTC. Translating it yields CASSLGHVNEQFF.

This clone was picked up one time. In DNA, the CDR3 is TGTGCCAGCAGTGATGCGGGGATGGAGGCTTTCTTT. Its protein is CASSDAGMEAFF. The chain links TRBV2 to TRBJ1-1; D is uncertain. V gave up 3 bases and J gave up 11 bases, with 13 bases separating them. CDR1 is SNHLY, CDR2 FYNNEI, per germline. The CDR3 loop spans 12 amino acids.

The chain joins TRBV28 to TRBJ2-7; D uncertain. V lost 6 bases and J 6 bases, leaving 18 bases between the germline ends. This CDR3 is 14 amino acids long. Germline V gives CDR1 MDHEN, CDR2 SYDVKM. CDR3 sequence: CASSPIATLSEQYF. Here the CDR3 DNA reads TGTGCCAGCAGCCCTATCGCCACACTTAGCGAGCAGTACTTC.

The chain carries TRBV6-5 and TRBJ1-1, with D uncertain. V dropped 4 bases and J dropped 5 bases, with 14 bases sitting between them. CDR1 is MNHEY and CDR2 is SVGAGI in the germline V gene. The CDR3 consists of 14 residues. CDR3 region: CASSSLDRRTEAFF. As DNA, the CDR3 is TGTGCCAGCAGTTCCCTAGACCGTCGAACTGAAGCTTTCTTT.

The chain couples TRBV6-1 to TRBJ2-7; 9 bases line up with TRBD1. The CDR3 has 14 amino acids. J lost 6 bases, V lost 0 bases, and 3 bases had no gene match. CDR1 and CDR2 (germline): MNHNS, SASEGT. The CDR3 reads CASSEAGQGFEQYF. The CDR3 DNA reads as TGTGCCAGCAGTGAAGCGGGACAGGGTTTCGAGCAGTACTTC.